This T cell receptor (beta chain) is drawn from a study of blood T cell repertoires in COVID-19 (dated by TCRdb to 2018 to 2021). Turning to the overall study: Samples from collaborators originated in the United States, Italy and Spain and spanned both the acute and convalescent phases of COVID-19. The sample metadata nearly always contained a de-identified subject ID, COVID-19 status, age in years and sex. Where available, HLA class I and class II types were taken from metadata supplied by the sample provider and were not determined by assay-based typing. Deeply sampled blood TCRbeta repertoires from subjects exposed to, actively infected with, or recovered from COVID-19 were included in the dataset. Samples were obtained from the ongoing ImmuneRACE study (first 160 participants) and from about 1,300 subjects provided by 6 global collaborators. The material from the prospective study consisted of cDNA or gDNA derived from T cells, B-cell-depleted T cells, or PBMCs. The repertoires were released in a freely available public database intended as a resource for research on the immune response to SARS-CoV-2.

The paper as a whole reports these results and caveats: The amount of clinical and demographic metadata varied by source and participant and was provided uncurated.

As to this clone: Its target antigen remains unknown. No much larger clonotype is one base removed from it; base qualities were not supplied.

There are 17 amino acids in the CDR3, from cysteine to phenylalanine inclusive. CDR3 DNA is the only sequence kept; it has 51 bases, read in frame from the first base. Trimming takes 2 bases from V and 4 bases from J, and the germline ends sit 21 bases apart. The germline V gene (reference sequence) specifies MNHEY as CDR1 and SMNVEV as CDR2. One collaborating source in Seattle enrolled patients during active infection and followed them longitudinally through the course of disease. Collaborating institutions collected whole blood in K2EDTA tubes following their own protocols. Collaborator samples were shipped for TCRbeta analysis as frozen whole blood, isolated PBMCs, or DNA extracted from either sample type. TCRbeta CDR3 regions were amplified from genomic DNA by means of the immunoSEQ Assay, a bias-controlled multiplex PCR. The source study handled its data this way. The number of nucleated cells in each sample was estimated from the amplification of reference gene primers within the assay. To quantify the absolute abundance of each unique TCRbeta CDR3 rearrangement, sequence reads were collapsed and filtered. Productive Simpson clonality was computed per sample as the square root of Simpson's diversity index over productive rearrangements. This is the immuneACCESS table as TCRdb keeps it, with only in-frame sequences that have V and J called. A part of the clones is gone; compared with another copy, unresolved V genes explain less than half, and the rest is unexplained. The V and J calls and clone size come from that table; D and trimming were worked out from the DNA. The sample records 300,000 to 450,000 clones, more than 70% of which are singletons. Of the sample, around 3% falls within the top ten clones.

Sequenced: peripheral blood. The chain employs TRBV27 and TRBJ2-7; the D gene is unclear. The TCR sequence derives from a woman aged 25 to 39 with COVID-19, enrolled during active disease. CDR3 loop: CASSLSQAPFRPYEQYF. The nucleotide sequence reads TGTGCCAGCAGTTTAAGCCAGGCGCCCTTTCGGCCATACGAGCAGTACTTC.